The clone carrying this T cell receptor beta chain has just a few counts. Its antigen is not known. The source of the sample is a study of response to subunit inactivated influenza vaccine. Study-level points and caveats: Few new T cells, the authors suggested, are recruited by each seasonal influenza vaccination.

Per germline, CDR1 MDHEN and CDR2 SYDVKM. V lost 6 bases and J lost 4, with 12 bases in between. The CDR3 contains 13 residues. MiXCR was run by TCRdb on the RT-PCR reads, yielding one entry per CDR3 protein. The table lists about 190,000 distinct CDR3 sequences, 13% to 15% of them singletons. The sample in question was CD8+ T cells sorted from PBMCs, obtained roughly 5 days after vaccination. The chain uses TRBV28 and TRBJ1-2; no definite D call. The origin of this receptor is a man aged 50-59 years who received an inactivated influenza vaccine. CDR3 bases: TGTGCCAGCAGGGCGGCGTCGGGCTATGGCTACACCTTC. It is translated as CASRAASGYGYTF.